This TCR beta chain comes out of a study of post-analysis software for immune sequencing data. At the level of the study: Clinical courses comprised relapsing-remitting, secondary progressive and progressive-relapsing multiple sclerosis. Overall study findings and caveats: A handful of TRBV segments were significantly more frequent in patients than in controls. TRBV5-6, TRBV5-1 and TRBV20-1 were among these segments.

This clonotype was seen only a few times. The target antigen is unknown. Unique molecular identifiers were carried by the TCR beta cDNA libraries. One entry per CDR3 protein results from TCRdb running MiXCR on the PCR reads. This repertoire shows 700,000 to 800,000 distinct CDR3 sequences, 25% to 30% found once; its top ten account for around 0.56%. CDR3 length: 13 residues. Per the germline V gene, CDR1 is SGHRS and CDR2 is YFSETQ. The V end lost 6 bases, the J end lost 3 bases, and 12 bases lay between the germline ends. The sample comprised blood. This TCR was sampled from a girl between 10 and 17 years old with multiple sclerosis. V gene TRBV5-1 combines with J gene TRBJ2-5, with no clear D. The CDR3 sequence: CASKIKTEETQYF. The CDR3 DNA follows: TGCGCCAGCAAAATTAAGACCGAAGAGACCCAGTACTTC.